Presented here are 30 T cell receptor beta chains from one specimen sequenced in a study of a mutant IDH1 vaccine in newly diagnosed glioma. These TCRs' antigens remain unknown. Time point defined: week 23, last vaccination. Doses of 300 ug of mutant IDH1 20-mer peptide were given with topical imiquimod. Generated by immunoSEQ multiplex PCR, the TCRdb table keeps only in-frame clones and is missing some. Of tens of thousands of clones detected, approximately 78% appear once; the ten largest clones hold roughly 8.8%. The source material was PBMCs, sampled from a glioma patient whose treatment included an IDH1 peptide vaccine. All receptors come from a woman aged 40 to 55 with glioma. Some clones in this sample may be carry-over from other donors' samples.

CDR3 residues: CASSEGVSSYNSPLHF. The DNA of the CDR3 is TGTGCCAGCAGTGAAGGGGTCAGCTCCTATAATTCACCCCTCCACTTT. V is TRBV6-1 and J is TRBJ1-6; D is ambiguous. The CDR3 runs to 16 residues. The V gene's germline CDR1 is MNHNS and CDR2 SASEGT. V was shortened by 1 base and J by 0 bases, with 7 bases between the two germline ends.

V gene TRBV5-1 combines with J gene TRBJ2-7; D is tentatively TRBD1 or TRBD2 (5 bases each). CDR1 is SGHRS and CDR2 is YFSETQ in the germline V gene. V dropped 4 bases and J dropped 5 bases, with 10 bases sitting between them. This CDR3 has 12 residues. The CDR3 sequence is CASSQRGNEQYF. The DNA for the CDR3 is TGCGCCAGCAGCCAGAGGGGTAACGAGCAGTACTTC.

The genes are TRBV2 and TRBJ2-5; D is possibly TRBD1 (5 bases). Per germline, CDR1 SNHLY and CDR2 FYNNEI. The CDR3 runs to 17 residues. V lost 2 bases, J lost 0 bases, and 16 bases lay in between. As DNA, the CDR3 is TGTGCCAGCAGTGAATCTTTTCTCCGACAGAACCAAGAGACCCAGTACTTC. It is translated as CASSESFLRQNQETQYF. Based on the CDR3 plus reference TRBV2 and TRBJ2-5, the full variable domain is EPEVTQTPSHQVTQMGQEVILRCVPISNHLYFYWYRQILGQKVEFLVSFYNNEISEKSEIFDDQFSVERPDGSNFTLKIRSTKLEDSAMYFCASSESFLRQNQETQYFGPGTRLLVL.

This clone was detected once. This chain joins TRBV19 and TRBJ2-5, with 8 bases lining up with TRBD2. CDR1 and CDR2 from the germline V gene are LNHDA and SQIVND (reference sequence). This CDR3 has 14 amino acids. V trimming: 4 bases; J trimming: 2 bases; junction bases outside the gene matches: 3. The CDR3 spells CASSTLAVQETQYF. DNA for the CDR3: TGTGCCAGTAGTACACTAGCGGTTCAAGAGACCCAGTACTTC.

J is TRBJ2-1 and V is TRBV6-6; the D gene is possibly TRBD1 (6 bases). V was pared by 0 bases and J by 10 bases, with 16 bases between. Per germline, CDR1 MNHNY and CDR2 SVGAGI (reference sequence). The CDR3 runs to 15 residues. CDR3 nucleotides: TGTGCCAGCAGTTACTCGTTTCGGCAGGGGAGAGAGCAGTTCTTC. It encodes CASSYSFRQGREQFF.

This chain joins TRBV5-6 and TRBJ2-3, with unresolved D. Germline-derived CDR1 and CDR2 are SGHDT and YYEEEE. The CDR3 loop spans 16 amino acids. Trimming removed 0 bases at V and 8 bases at J, with 19 bases between. CDR3 amino acids: CASSLAARTVTGTQYF. CDR3 in DNA: TGTGCCAGCAGCTTGGCCGCCAGGACCGTCACGGGTACGCAGTATTTT.

The chain is built from TRBV5-1 and TRBJ1-2, with a tentative D call TRBD1 (6 bases). V dropped 0 bases and J dropped 6 bases, with 9 bases sitting between them. Looked up from germline, CDR1 is SGHRS and CDR2 is YFSETQ. The CDR3 has 13 amino acids. The CDR3 protein is CASSLAKGDGYTF. Here the CDR3 DNA reads TGCGCCAGCAGCTTGGCCAAGGGGGATGGCTACACCTTC.

The chain joins TRBV21-1 to TRBJ1-1; the table's D gene call, TRBD1, was not cross checked with the DNA. TRBV21-1 is tagged as a pseudogene. CDR3 size: 14 residues. The DNA for the CDR3 is TGTGCCAGCAGCACTGGCTACAGGGACACTGAAGCTTTCTTT. This codes for CASSTGYRDTEAFF.

The V and J genes are TRBV5-5 and TRBJ2-7; the D is unclear. The V and J ends lost 0 bases and 0 bases respectively, with 7 bases between them. Per the germline V gene, CDR1 is SGHKS and CDR2 is YYEKEE (reference sequence). CDR3 length: 14 amino acids. The CDR3 DNA reads as TGTGCCAGCAGCTTGGTGGCGGACTCCTACGAGCAGTACTTC. Translating it yields CASSLVADSYEQYF. The full variable domain, with the rest looked up from reference TRBV5-5 and TRBJ2-7, is DAGVTQSPTHLIKTRGQQVTLRCSPISGHKSVSWYQQVLGQGPQFIFQYYEKEERGRGNFPDRFSARQFPNYSSELNVNALLLGDSALYLCASSLVADSYEQYFGPGTRLTVT.

This clone showed up just once. CDR3 coding DNA: TGTGCCAGCGGCATCGGGACGTTCTATGGCTACACCTTC. Translating gives CASGIGTFYGYTF. V gene TRBV11-2 combines with J gene TRBJ1-2; tentative D call: TRBD1 (5 bases). Germline assignment: CDR1 SGHAT and CDR2 FQNNGV. This CDR3 is 13 amino acids long. V lost 8 bases and J lost 4, with 14 bases in between.

The chain uses TRBV29-1 and TRBJ2-1; D is uncertain. From germline, CDR1 is SQVTM and CDR2 ANQGSEA. The germline V and J ends were trimmed by 4 bases and 10 bases, with 20 bases remaining between them. This CDR3 has 14 residues. The CDR3 spells CSVGPALLGSEQFF. Here the CDR3 DNA reads TGCAGCGTTGGGCCCGCCTTACTGGGTAGCGAGCAGTTCTTC.

This sequence joins TRBV10-3 and TRBJ2-1; D is ambiguous. V was clipped by 0 bases and J by 0 bases, with 12 bases between them. CDR3 length: 17 amino acids. Per germline, CDR1 ENHRY and CDR2 SYGVKD. As DNA, the CDR3 is TGTGCCATCAGTGAGTCAGCTGGGCTGAGCTCCTACAATGAGCAGTTCTTC. It specifies CAISESAGLSSYNEQFF.

The V call is TRBV28, the J call TRBJ2-3; 9 nucleotides align to TRBD2. CDR1 MDHEN and CDR2 SYDVKM come from the germline V gene. V dropped 3 bases and J dropped 3; count of bases not matched to a gene: 1. CDR3 length: 14 residues. The CDR3 here is CASSFLAGTDTQYF. CDR3 bases: TGTGCCAGCAGTTTTCTAGCGGGGACAGATACGCAGTATTTT.

CDR3 bases: TGTGCCAGCAGCTTAGATGCGGCGGGGGGGAGAGAGCAGTTCTTC. Encoded protein: CASSLDAAGGREQFF. The chain combines TRBV7-2 with TRBJ2-1; 9 bases match TRBD2. Losses at the gene ends were 1 base for V and 10 bases for J; bases not matched to a gene: 8. This CDR3 has 15 residues. Germline V gives CDR1 SGHTA, CDR2 FQGNSA. Full variable domain (outside the CDR3, taken from reference TRBV7-2 and TRBJ2-1): GAGVSQSPSNKVTEKGKDVELRCDPISGHTALYWYRQSLGQGLEFLIYFQGNSAPDKSGLPSDRFSAERTGGSVSTLTIQRTQQEDSAVYLCASSLDAAGGREQFFGPGTRLTVL.

This clone was recorded once. This chain uses TRBV11-2 with TRBJ1-2; D gene ambiguous. The CDR3 covers 15 residues. V was cut by 1 base and J by 3 bases, with 12 bases left in between. Germline CDR1 SGHAT, CDR2 FQNNGV. The CDR3 sequence: CASSLGVGPHYGYTF. The CDR3 DNA reads as TGTGCCAGCAGCTTAGGGGTCGGACCCCACTATGGCTACACCTTC.

This clone appeared many times. This chain connects TRBV10-3 to TRBJ1-1; no clear D. V was cut by 3 bases and J by 1 base, with 12 bases left in between. The germline CDR1 and CDR2 sequences are ENHRY and SYGVKD. The CDR3 length is 15 residues. In nucleotides, the CDR3 is TGTGCCATCAGTGATTACAGCCGTAGGAACACTGAAGCTTTCTTT. Translation: CAISDYSRRNTEAFF.

The chain links TRBV19 to TRBJ2-7, with a possible D match to TRBD1 (5 bases). V dropped 3 bases and J dropped 0 bases, with 9 bases sitting between them. This CDR3 is 14 amino acids long. Germline V CDR1 and CDR2: LNHDA, SQIVND (reference sequence). The CDR3 DNA reads TGTGCCAGTAGTATGGGGCAGAGCTCCTACGAGCAGTACTTC. Its protein product is CASSMGQSSYEQYF. Combining the CDR3 with reference TRBV19 and TRBJ2-7 gives the whole variable domain DGGITQSPKYLFRKEGQNVTLSCEQNLNHDAMYWYRQDPGQGLRLIYYSQIVNDFQKGDIAEGYSVSREKKESFPLTVTSAQKNPTAFYLCASSMGQSSYEQYFGPGTRLTVT.

In nucleotides, the CDR3 is TGCGCCAGCAGCGTTGTACAGGGGAAGAGCACCGGGGAGCTGTTTTTT. Its protein product is CASSVVQGKSTGELFF. The gene calls are TRBV5-1 and TRBJ2-2, with 7 bases aligning to TRBD1. Germline assignment: CDR1 SGHRS and CDR2 YFSETQ. Germline trimming cut 4 bases from V and 4 bases from J; bases unmatched to any gene: 10. The CDR3 spans 16 residues.

This chain connects TRBV6-1 to TRBJ1-6; 7 bases line up with TRBD1. This CDR3 comprises 14 residues. Germline V lookup: CDR1 MNHNS, CDR2 SASEGT. The V and J ends lost 8 bases and 6 bases, in that order; junction bases with no gene match: 7. The DNA for the CDR3 is TGTGCCAGCGGGGGGACAGCGACTAATTCACCCCTCCACTTT. This translates into CASGGTATNSPLHF.

The J gene is TRBJ2-3, the V gene TRBV5-1, with D unresolved. V was shortened by 1 base and J by 2 bases, with 11 bases between the two germline ends. Germline assignment: CDR1 SGHRS and CDR2 YFSETQ. This CDR3 contains 15 residues. In DNA, the CDR3 is TGCGCCAGCAGCTTGAGGCAGGCCCTCACAGATACGCAGTATTTT. It is translated as CASSLRQALTDTQYF.

The chain couples TRBV9 to TRBJ1-4; D may be TRBD1 (6 bases). The V gene's germline CDR1 is SGDLS and CDR2 YYNGEE. The CDR3 consists of 15 residues. V was pared by 8 bases and J by 10 bases, with 24 bases between. The CDR3 loop reads CARIPHRVMSGKLFF. The CDR3, as DNA: TGTGCCAGAATTCCCCACAGGGTAATGAGTGGAAAACTGTTTTTT.

This clone was recorded only once. This chain links TRBV28 with TRBJ1-1; TRBD1 might be the D (6 bases). Germline V gene data show CDR1 as MDHEN and CDR2 as SYDVKM. Trimming stripped 3 bases from V and 5 bases from J, with 10 bases between. The CDR3 spans 13 residues. CDR3 protein: CASSFTGRTEAFF. CDR3 nucleotide sequence: TGTGCCAGCAGTTTTACAGGGCGGACTGAAGCTTTCTTT.

The chain combines TRBV11-2 with TRBJ2-7; 11 positions agree with TRBD1. The V and J ends lost 3 bases and 10 bases, in that order; junction bases with no gene match: 2. Germline loops: CDR1 SGHAT, CDR2 FQNNGV. The CDR3 loop spans 12 amino acids. The CDR3 DNA reads TGTGCCAGCAGCTTCGGGACAGGGGGTCAGTACTTC. Protein: CASSFGTGGQYF.

The chain is built from TRBV7-2 and TRBJ1-2; 8 positions match TRBD1. The CDR3 runs to 13 residues. Trimming removed 3 bases from V and 4 bases from J; junction bases left unmatched: 1. Germline-derived CDR1 and CDR2 are SGHTA and FQGNSA. In nucleotides, the CDR3 is TGTGCCAGCAGCTTCGGGACAGGCTATGGCTACACCTTC. It codes for CASSFGTGYGYTF. Together with reference TRBV7-2 and TRBJ1-2, the CDR3 gives the full variable domain: GAGVSQSPSNKVTEKGKDVELRCDPISGHTALYWYRQSLGQGLEFLIYFQGNSAPDKSGLPSDRFSAERTGGSVSTLTIQRTQQEDSAVYLCASSFGTGYGYTFGSGTRLTVV.

Only a few counts were recorded for this clone. This chain links TRBV19 with TRBJ2-3; D gene unclear. Trimming took 4 bases from V and 6 from J, leaving 11 bases between them. Germline values: CDR1 LNHDA, CDR2 SQIVND (reference sequence). CDR3 size: 13 residues. CDR3 amino acids: CASSTKAGDTQYF. The CDR3 DNA follows: TGTGCCAGTAGTACCAAGGCCGGCGATACGCAGTATTTT.

The sample holds a few counts of this clone. The J gene is TRBJ1-5, the V gene TRBV5-1; no clear D gene. Germline CDR1 reads SGHRS; CDR2 reads YFSETQ. Trimming removed 0 bases at V and 4 bases at J, with 5 bases between. The CDR3 has 13 amino acids. The CDR3 region is CASSLDPNQPQHF. In DNA form, the CDR3 reads TGCGCCAGCAGCTTGGATCCAAATCAGCCCCAGCATTTT.

In this sample, this clone turned up a few times. The V call is TRBV5-4, the J call TRBJ1-5; tentatively, D is TRBD1 (6 bases). The CDR3 is 14 residues long. Trimming removed 2 bases from V and 5 bases from J, with 11 bases in between. CDR1 and CDR2 (germline): SGHNT, YYREEE (reference sequence). CDR3 sequence (DNA): TGTGCCAGCAGCTTCCCGGGGGCGGATCAGCCCCAGCATTTT. Protein sequence: CASSFPGADQPQHF.

The V gene is TRBV6-6, the J gene TRBJ1-2; D remains ambiguous. Trimming took off 4 bases at V and 8 bases at J, with 5 bases between the two ends. Germline V gives CDR1 MNHNY, CDR2 SVGAGI (reference sequence). The CDR3 runs 10 residues. CDR3 amino acids: CASSFRGYTF. CDR3 coding DNA: TGTGCCAGCAGTTTTCGCGGCTACACCTTC.

This clone was recorded a few times. CDR3 residues: CASSSGGTGPMAAYGYTF. Written as DNA, the CDR3 is TGCGCCAGCAGCTCGGGAGGGACAGGGCCCATGGCCGCTTATGGCTACACCTTC. The genes are TRBV5-1 and TRBJ1-2; 9 nucleotides match TRBD1. The CDR3 runs to 18 residues. Germline V gene lookup returns CDR1 SGHRS and CDR2 YFSETQ. V trimming: 3 bases; J trimming: 5 bases; junction bases outside the gene matches: 17.

The chain employs TRBV9 and TRBJ2-1, with no clear D. V lost 0 bases, J lost 8 bases, and 6 bases lay in between. The CDR3 runs 12 residues. Per germline, CDR1 SGDLS and CDR2 YYNGEE. DNA of the CDR3: TGTGCCAGCAGCGTAGATAGCCATGAGCAGTTCTTC. Residues: CASSVDSHEQFF.